This TCR beta chain derives from a study of blood T cell repertoires in COVID-19. Germline V lookup: CDR1 WNHNN, CDR2 SYGVQD (reference sequence). V shed 3 bases and J shed 4 bases, with 19 bases lying between them. The CDR3 contains 17 residues. Libraries were prepared by immunoSEQ multiplex PCR; TCRdb keeps only in-frame clonotypes and omits some of them. Of under 95,000 clones in the sample, around 87% were seen once. This sequence was found in a human donor with acute or convalescent COVID-19. The donor label of this sample is uncertain. The J gene is TRBJ1-5, the V gene TRBV10-1; D might be TRBD1 (5 bases). The source material was peripheral blood. The CDR3 DNA follows: TGCGCCAGCAGTGAACCCCGGGGGATATTCAGGAATCAGCCCCAGCATTTT. This gives the protein CASSEPRGIFRNQPQHF.